Below, 8 T cell receptor beta chains from the same sample are listed, as sequenced in a study of cytomegalovirus exposure and HLA in healthy donors. Vbeta (60) and Jbeta (13) primers were used in the PCR. Only in-frame clones appear in the TCRdb table, and some are missing; sequencing was by immunoSEQ multiplex PCR. The sample lists roughly 140,000 clones, about 80% occurring once. The specimen sequenced was PBMCs. The receptor set was obtained from a male donor in good health and CMV-seronegative.

This chain joins TRBV7-9 and TRBJ2-7; 8 bases map to TRBD1. Looked up from germline, CDR1 is SEHNR and CDR2 is FQNEAQ (reference sequence). There are 13 residues in the CDR3. J gave up 4 bases and V 8 bases, and 7 bases lay outside the gene matches. Here the CDR3 reads CASQAGGAYEQYF. The CDR3 DNA is TGTGCCAGCCAAGCAGGGGGCGCGTACGAGCAGTACTTC.

V is TRBV27 and J is TRBJ1-1; no reliable D call. Trimming removed 2 bases at V and 8 bases at J, with 12 bases between. The CDR3 length is 13 residues. Looked up from germline, CDR1 is MNHEY and CDR2 is SMNVEV (reference sequence). CDR3 in DNA: TGTGCCAGCAGTTTAGAGTGGGAGACGGAAGCTTTCTTT. Translation: CASSLEWETEAFF.

The gene calls are TRBV9 and TRBJ2-7; TRBD2 matches at 8 bases. CDR1 and CDR2 (germline): SGDLS, YYNGEE. CDR3 length equals 15 residues. V shed 2 bases, J shed 6 bases, and the junction held 10 bases outside the gene matches. The chain's CDR3 is CASSVSTGLGGEQYF. CDR3 sequence (DNA): TGTGCCAGCAGCGTCTCCACGGGACTAGGCGGCGAGCAGTACTTC.

The rearrangement joins TRBV5-4 to TRBJ2-5; D may be TRBD2 (5 bases). The V and J ends lost 2 bases and 4 bases respectively, with 12 bases between them. Germline V gives CDR1 SGHNT, CDR2 YYREEE (reference sequence). The CDR3 extends over 14 amino acids. CDR3 nucleotides: TGTGCCAGCAGCTTACCGGGATCCCCAGAGACCCAGTACTTC. It is translated as CASSLPGSPETQYF.

J is TRBJ2-5 and V is TRBV7-9; D might be TRBD2 (6 bases). The J call is doubtful: the DNA matches TRBJ2-7 better. CDR3 length equals 14 residues. Germline loops: CDR1 SEHNR, CDR2 FQNEAQ (reference sequence). CDR3 DNA sequence: TGTGCCAGCAGCTTAGCGCGCAGGGAGGCCGAGCAGTACTTC. It specifies CASSLARREAEQYF.

The genes are TRBV6-1 and TRBJ1-1; D is possibly TRBD1 (5 bases). This CDR3 region has 13 residues. Trimming removed 9 bases from V and 0 bases from J, with 11 bases in between. The germline V gene has CDR1 MNHNS and CDR2 SASEGT. In nucleotides, the CDR3 is TGTGCCAGTTCTACAGGATTGAACACTGAAGCTTTCTTT. This codes for CASSTGLNTEAFF.

The chain couples TRBV5-4 to TRBJ2-3, with 16 bases that match TRBD2. Trimming took 3 bases from V and 1 from J; bases not matched to a gene: 5. Germline assignment: CDR1 SGHNT and CDR2 YYREEE (reference sequence). This CDR3 contains 18 residues. The CDR3 here is CASSSGGLAGGGTDTQYF. CDR3 DNA: TGTGCCAGCAGCTCTGGGGGACTAGCGGGGGGGGGCACAGATACGCAGTATTTT.

Only a few counts were recorded for this clone. The chain employs TRBV9 and TRBJ2-1; 9 nucleotides agree with TRBD2. Germline V gene sequence: CDR1 SGDLS, CDR2 YYNGEE. V shed 4 bases and J 8 bases; nucleotides not matched to a gene: 13. The CDR3 covers 16 residues. The CDR3 reads CASSSGAGGYTDEQFF. The CDR3 DNA follows: TGTGCCAGCAGCTCGGGGGCGGGGGGGTACACGGATGAGCAGTTCTTC. The full variable domain, rest sourced from reference TRBV9 and TRBJ2-1, is DSGVTQTPKHLITATGQRVTLRCSPRSGDLSVYWYQQSLDQGLQFLIQYYNGEERAKGNILERFSAQQFPDLHSELNLSSLELGDSALYFCASSSGAGGYTDEQFFGPGTRLTVL.